The rows below give T cell receptor beta chains drawn from one sample of a study of OX40 agonist ivuxolimab in advanced cancers. Sequencing used immunoSEQ multiplex PCR; TCRdb keeps in-frame clones, though not all of them. Of about 81,000 clones in the sample, approximately 85% were seen once. The sequencing used CD4+ or CD8+ T cells sorted from blood, collected in a trial of the OX40 agonist ivuxolimab. The receptor set was obtained from an adult with an advanced solid tumor such as melanoma, head and neck, liver or kidney cancer. Both conserved end residues are part of each CDR3. D genes are given only for firm matches. Only some rows state a clone size, as once, few, many or a class for expanded clones.

j_call d_call clone_size v_call cdr3_nt cdr3_aa
TRBJ2-1 TRBD2 once TRBV4-2 TGTGCCAGCAGCCAAGACCCCCAGCGGGGGGCATACAATGAGCAGTTCTTC CASSQDPQRGAYNEQFF
TRBJ2-7 NA NA TRBV29-1 TGCAGCGTTGAGATGCAAAACGGGAGGCAGTACTTC CSVEMQNGRQYF
TRBJ2-7 NA NA TRBV5-1 TGCGCCAGCAGCTTGGATTCCGGACAAACGACCTACGAGCAGTACTTC CASSLDSGQTTYEQYF
TRBJ1-1 NA NA TRBV18 TGTGCCAGCTCACCAAGGGAGAACACTGAAGCTTTCTTT CASSPRENTEAFF
TRBJ2-2 NA NA TRBV5-1 TGCGCCAGCAGCCCGATTAGGGGACCACCGAACACCGGGGAGCTGTTTTTT CASSPIRGPPNTGELFF
TRBJ2-2 TRBD2 NA TRBV4-3 TGCGCCAGCAGCCAAGAAAGCAGCGGGGCGGGAGGAATCGGGGAGCTGTTTTTT CASSQESSGAGGIGELFF
TRBJ2-3 TRBD2 few TRBV4-2 TGTGCCAGCAGCCCATTAGCGGGAGGGCGAGGCACAGATACGCAGTATTTT CASSPLAGGRGTDTQYF
TRBJ2-1 NA once TRBV5-1 TGCGCCAGCAGCCCCACCGATCAGGGGAGCCAGTTCTTC CASSPTDQGSQFF
TRBJ2-3 TRBD2 once TRBV7-3 TGTGCCAGCAGCCCCCGGGGTAGCGGGAGCGGAGGCACAGATACGCAGTATTTT CASSPRGSGSGGTDTQYF
TRBJ2-5 TRBD1 NA TRBV19 TGTGCCAGTGCCGACCAAGGACAGGGGTTAGAGACCCAGTACTTC CASADQGQGLETQYF
TRBJ1-4 TRBD1 NA TRBV9 TGTGCCAGCAGCGTCCGACAGGGGGGAAGTGAAAAACTGTTTTTT CASSVRQGGSEKLFF
TRBJ2-2 NA NA TRBV2 TGTGCCAGCAGCTACAGGGCCGGGGAGCTGTTTTTT CASSYRAGELFF
TRBJ1-6 NA NA TRBV7-6 TGTGCCAGCAGCTTAGCTTCTCCGGGGTTTAATTCACCCCTCCACTTT CASSLASPGFNSPLHF
TRBJ2-5 TRBD1 NA TRBV4-2 TGTGCCAGCAGCTTAACAGGGGAGAATGTAGAGACCCAGTACTTC CASSLTGENVETQYF
TRBJ1-1 NA NA TRBV2 TGTGCCAGCAGGAGGACAGCAGCCTACACTGAAGCTTTCTTT CASRRTAAYTEAFF
TRBJ1-1 NA few TRBV14 TGTGCCAGCAGCCAGCGCCCAGACAGCTACACTGAAGCTTTCTTT CASSQRPDSYTEAFF
TRBJ1-1 NA NA TRBV7-3 TGTGCCAGCAGCCCTAATCGCAGGGGGAACACTGAAGCTTTCTTT CASSPNRRGNTEAFF
TRBJ1-2 NA NA TRBV7-9 TGTGCCAGCAGCTCACAGGGCCCATCTAACTATGGCTACACCTTC CASSSQGPSNYGYTF
TRBJ2-7 NA NA TRBV19 TGTGCCAGTAGTAACGGTATTTGGGGGCAGGGCGCCATACGGGCACACTACGAGCAGTACTTC CASSNGIWGQGAIRAHYEQYF
TRBJ2-5 NA NA TRBV7-6 TGTGCCAGCTCCGACAGTTTTAAAGAGACCCAGTACTTC CASSDSFKETQYF
TRBJ2-3 TRBD1 NA TRBV14 TGTGCCAGCAGCTGGACAGGGTACGCAGATACGCAGTATTTT CASSWTGYADTQYF
TRBJ1-1 TRBD1 NA TRBV28 TGTGCCAGCAGCGATAACAGGGGTACTGAAGCTTTCTTT CASSDNRGTEAFF
TRBJ2-2 NA NA TRBV5-1 TGCGCCAGCACGACAGTACCCACCGGGGAGCTGTTTTTT CASTTVPTGELFF
TRBJ1-3 NA NA TRBV7-9 TGTGCCAGCAGCAACACCAAAGGGAGGAACTCTGGAAACACCATATATTTT CASSNTKGRNSGNTIYF
TRBJ2-3 NA NA TRBV7-3 TGTGCCAGCAGCTGGATGGGGGATACGCAGTATTTT CASSWMGDTQYF
TRBJ2-7 NA NA TRBV5-1 TGCGCCAGCAGCTTGGGATCCGTAGGGAGTAACGAGCAGTACTTC CASSLGSVGSNEQYF
TRBJ1-5 TRBD1 NA TRBV7-8 TGTGCCAGCAGCTTGGCCGGGACAGGGGTCTACGATCAGCCCCAGCATTTT CASSLAGTGVYDQPQHF
TRBJ2-2 NA NA TRBV7-9 TGTGCCAGCAGCAAGCTACAACCCTCCGGGGAGCTGTTTTTT CASSKLQPSGELFF
TRBJ2-2 TRBD2 NA TRBV11-3 TGTGCCAGCAGCCAGAAGGTTACGGGAGGGAGAACCGGGGAGCTGTTTTTT CASSQKVTGGRTGELFF
TRBJ2-3 TRBD2 NA TRBV28 TGTGCCAGCAGTTTCGGGGTAGCGGGAGATACGCAGTATTTT CASSFGVAGDTQYF
TRBJ1-2 TRBD1 NA TRBV6-1 TGTGCCAGCAGAGCGGGACAGGGAAACTATGGCTACACCTTC CASRAGQGNYGYTF
TRBJ2-2 TRBD2 NA TRBV7-3 TGTGCCAGCAGCTTGACCGGGACTAGCGCGACCGGGGAGCTGTTTTTT CASSLTGTSATGELFF
TRBJ1-1 NA NA TRBV15 TGTGCCACCAGCAGAGGGCCGAGCACTGAAGCTTTCTTT CATSRGPSTEAFF
TRBJ1-4 TRBD1 NA TRBV9 TGTGCCAGCAGCGGAAAAGGGGGCACTAATGAAAAACTGTTTTTT CASSGKGGTNEKLFF
TRBJ2-2 TRBD1 once TRBV7-9 TGTGCCAGCAGCTTAGACATAAGACAGGGGGTTGCGACCACCGGGGAGCTGTTTTTT CASSLDIRQGVATTGELFF
TRBJ2-4 NA NA TRBV5-4 TGTGCCAGCTCCCCAGGGGACCCCAAAAACATTCAGTACTTC CASSPGDPKNIQYF
TRBJ1-6 TRBD1 few TRBV7-7 TGTGCTAGCAGCCTGGACAGGTTTAATTCACCCCTCCACTTT CASSLDRFNSPLHF
TRBJ2-2 NA NA TRBV5-6 TGTGCCAGCAGCCTACAGGGTCAGAACGCCGGGGAGCTGTTTTTT CASSLQGQNAGELFF
TRBJ2-3 NA NA TRBV10-3 TGTGCCATCACAAGGGGGGGGCCCGCAGATACGCAGTATTTT CAITRGGPADTQYF
TRBJ2-5 TRBD2 NA TRBV5-4 TGTGCCAGCAGCTTGGCCCTAGCGGGGACCCAGTACTTC CASSLALAGTQYF
TRBJ2-1 NA NA TRBV5-1 TGCGCCAGCCTCCCCGGGGGGCAATCCTACAATGAGCAGTTCTTC CASLPGGQSYNEQFF
TRBJ1-3 TRBD1 few TRBV7-2 TGTGCCAGCAGCTTAGGGGGACAGGGTGTCTCTGGAAACACCATATATTTT CASSLGGQGVSGNTIYF
TRBJ1-1 NA NA TRBV30 TGTGCCTGGAGCCAGGGGAGGACTGAAGCTTTCTTT CAWSQGRTEAFF
TRBJ1-4 NA NA TRBV6-5 TGTGCCAGCAGTTACTCGGGACGGGCTAATGAAAAACTGTTTTTT CASSYSGRANEKLFF
TRBJ2-3 TRBD1 NA TRBV4-1 TGCGCCAGCAGCCAAGATCACAGGGGAACAGATACGCAGTATTTT CASSQDHRGTDTQYF
TRBJ2-7 TRBD1 NA TRBV6-5 TGTGCCAGCAGCCTGGGACAGGGGGCGTCCGAGCAGTACTTC CASSLGQGASEQYF
TRBJ1-2 TRBD1 NA TRBV10-2 TGCGCCAGCAGTGAGTCAGGGCCAGGGGGCTTTACCGATGGCTACACCTTC CASSESGPGGFTDGYTF
TRBJ1-2 NA NA TRBV7-2 TGTGCCAGCAGCCCTCCGGTAGGGGCCTATGGCTACACCTTC CASSPPVGAYGYTF
TRBJ2-3 NA NA TRBV29-1 TGCAGCGTTCAGGTGGGGAGCCTCGTAGATACGCAGTATTTT CSVQVGSLVDTQYF
TRBJ2-3 TRBD2 NA TRBV9 TGTGCCAGCAGCGTGCTAGCGGGAGTCCGGGATACGCAGTATTTT CASSVLAGVRDTQYF
TRBJ2-1 TRBD2 NA TRBV30 TGTGCCTGGAGTGTATCTCTAGCGGTCAATGAGCAGTTCTTC CAWSVSLAVNEQFF
TRBJ2-6 NA NA TRBV7-5 TGTGCCAGAAGCTTACTAGGGAACTTGACTCCCTCTGGGGCCAACGTCCTGACTTTC CARSLLGNLTPSGANVLTF
TRBJ1-3 NA NA TRBV11-1 TGTGCCAGCAGTCGACGCGTCTCTGGAAACACCATATATTTT CASSRRVSGNTIYF